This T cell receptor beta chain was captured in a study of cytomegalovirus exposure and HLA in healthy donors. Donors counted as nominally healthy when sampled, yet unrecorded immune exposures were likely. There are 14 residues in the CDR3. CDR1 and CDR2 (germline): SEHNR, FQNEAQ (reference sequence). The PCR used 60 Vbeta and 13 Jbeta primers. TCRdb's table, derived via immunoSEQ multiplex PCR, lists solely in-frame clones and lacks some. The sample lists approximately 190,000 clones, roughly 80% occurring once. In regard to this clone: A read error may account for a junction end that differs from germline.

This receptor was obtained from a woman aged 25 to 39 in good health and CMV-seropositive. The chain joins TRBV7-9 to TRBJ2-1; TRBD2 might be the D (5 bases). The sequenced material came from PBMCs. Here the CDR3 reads CSSSLAPSSSEQFF. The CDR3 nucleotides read TGTTCCAGCAGCTTAGCGCCTAGTAGTTCAGAGCAGTTCTTC.